The clone carrying this T cell receptor (beta chain) was counted between two and nine times. The antigen remains undetermined. Primed by a sample-barcoded 5' primer and a J-beta primer mix, a second PCR proceeded for roughly 6 to 12 cycles. From each sample, at least 2.5 million paired-end reads containing CDR3 were obtained. TCRdb recomputed calls from the 5' RACE reads with MiXCR, one row per CDR3 protein. The sample consists of fewer than 1,000,000 distinct CDR3 sequences, about 42% of them appearing once. The CDR3 loop spans 15 amino acids. Looked up from germline, CDR1 is LNHNV and CDR2 is YYDKDF (reference sequence). Trimming took 1 base from V and 2 from J; bases not matched to a gene: 2. The data derive from a study of blood T cells in healthy people across ages. Whole-study findings and limits: What prevented conclusive comparison of naive and antigen-experienced cells was that PBMCs were unsorted.

There were healthy Caucasian individuals from Russia, aged roughly 6 to 100, serving as donors. Sequencing was carried out using blood. The genes are TRBV15 and TRBJ2-7, with TRBD1 matching 10 bases. The TCR originated in a man aged 60 to 75 in good health. The CDR3 DNA sequence: TGTGCCACCAGCAGAGCAGGACAGGGGGCCTACGAGCAGTACTTC. Translated, it gives CATSRAGQGAYEQYF.